This TCR beta chain was captured in a study of vaccination effects on CD4 cells after COVID-19. The method was immunoSEQ multiplex PCR; TCRdb's version includes in-frame clones alone and lacks a portion of them. Of about 34,000 clones in the sample, 73% were seen once. Whole-study results and caveats: Pronounced clonal contraction occurred in clones induced by infection and by vaccine late after vaccination. The study dataset contains few convalescent patients and includes no early post-infection timepoints.

Trimming cost V 5 bases and J 4 bases, with 15 bases left between them. The germline V gene encodes CDR1 SEHNR and CDR2 FQNEAQ (reference sequence). This CDR3 is built from 16 residues. Viral peptide pool expansion of antigen-specific CD4+ T cells preceded sequencing in the ViraFEST assay. A roughly 11-day culture period preceded the isolation of CD4+ T cells. From March to December 2020, the person had a SARS-CoV-2 infection that was confirmed by PCR. PBMC were cultured at under 2.5 million per well with about 9 IU/ml IL-2 and about 9.5 ug/ml peptides. A remark on this clone: What it binds is not known.

Sequenced here: CD4+ T cells from PBMCs cultured with a peptide pool, sampled before COVID-19 vaccination. The sequence derives from a human donor who had a prior SARS-CoV-2 infection. The chain links TRBV7-9 to TRBJ2-6; D not resolved. CDR3 sequence (DNA): TGTGCCAGCAGCCCCGTGGCCCTGCCCGGGGCCAACGTCCTGACTTTC. Amino acids: CASSPVALPGANVLTF. Full variable domain (remainder filled in from reference TRBV7-9 and TRBJ2-6): DTGVSQNPRHKITKRGQNVTFRCDPISEHNRLYWYRQTLGQGPEFLTYFQNEAQLEKSRLLSDRFSAERPKGSFSTLEIQRTEQGDSAMYLCASSPVALPGANVLTFGAGSRLTVL.